This T cell receptor (beta chain) stems from a study of memory CD4+ T cells and cytomegalovirus serostatus. Study background: This sample comes from healthy Belgian adults, about 10 CMV seropositive, approximately 22 seronegative.

As processed by the authors: After removing out-of-frame reads, around 2 million distinct TCRbeta sequences remained. Produced via immunoSEQ multiplex PCR; TCRdb's table is partial and in-frame only. V and J calls and clone size are copied from that table; D and trimming were computed from the DNA. The sample has tens of thousands of clones; around four fifths are singletons. The sort gate was single viable CD3+CD4+CD8-CD45RO+ cells for memory CD4+ T cells. CD4+ T cells were isolated by positive magnetic selection. From germline, CDR1 is MNHEY and CDR2 SVGAGI. The CDR3 runs 15 residues. The V end lost 6 bases, the J end lost 2 bases, and 17 bases lay between the germline ends.

Sequencing was performed on memory CD4+ T cells from blood. The clonotype comes from an adult in good health and CMV-seronegative. Some clones in this sample may be carry-over from other donors' samples. The V call is TRBV6-5, the J call TRBJ2-7; D could derive from TRBD1 or TRBD2 (5 bases each). For the CDR3, the DNA is TGTGCCAGCAGACGCGGGCAGGGCCAAACCTACGAGCAGTACTTC. Translation gives CASRRGQGQTYEQYF.